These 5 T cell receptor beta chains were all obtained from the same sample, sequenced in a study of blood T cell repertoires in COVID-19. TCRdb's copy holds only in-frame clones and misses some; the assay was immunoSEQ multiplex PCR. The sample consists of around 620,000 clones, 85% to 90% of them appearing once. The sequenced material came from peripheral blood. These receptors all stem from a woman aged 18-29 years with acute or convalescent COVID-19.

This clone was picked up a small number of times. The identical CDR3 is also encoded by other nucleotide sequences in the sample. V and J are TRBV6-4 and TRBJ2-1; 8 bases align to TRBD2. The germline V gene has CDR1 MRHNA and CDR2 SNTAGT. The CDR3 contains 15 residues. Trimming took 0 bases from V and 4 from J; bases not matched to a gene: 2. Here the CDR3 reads CASSDSAGGYNEQFF. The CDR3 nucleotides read TGTGCCAGCAGTGACTCGGCGGGGGGTTACAATGAGCAGTTCTTC.

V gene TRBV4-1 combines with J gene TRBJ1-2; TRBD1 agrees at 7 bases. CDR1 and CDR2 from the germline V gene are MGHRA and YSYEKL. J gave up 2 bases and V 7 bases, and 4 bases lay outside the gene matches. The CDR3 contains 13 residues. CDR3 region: CASNPGQNYGYTF. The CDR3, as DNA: TGCGCCAGCAACCCGGGACAGAACTATGGCTACACCTTC.

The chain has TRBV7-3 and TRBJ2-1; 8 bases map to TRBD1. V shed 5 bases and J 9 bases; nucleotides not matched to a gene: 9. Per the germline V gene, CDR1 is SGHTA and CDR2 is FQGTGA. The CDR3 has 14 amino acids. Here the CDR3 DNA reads TGTGCCAGCAGCATATCACAGGGGGGTACTGAGCAGTTCTTC. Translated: CASSISQGGTEQFF.

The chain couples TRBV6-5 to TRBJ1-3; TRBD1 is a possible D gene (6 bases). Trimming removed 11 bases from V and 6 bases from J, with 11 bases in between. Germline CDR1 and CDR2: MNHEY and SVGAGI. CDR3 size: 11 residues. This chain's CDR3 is CAGNRENTIYF. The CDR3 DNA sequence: TGTGCCGGAAACAGGGAAAACACCATATATTTT.

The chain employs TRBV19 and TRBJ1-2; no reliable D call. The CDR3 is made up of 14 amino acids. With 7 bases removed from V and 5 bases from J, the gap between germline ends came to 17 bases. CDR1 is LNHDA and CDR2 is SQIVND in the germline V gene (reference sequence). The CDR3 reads CASTPGRGVYGYTF. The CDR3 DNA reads TGTGCCAGTACCCCCGGCCGGGGAGTATATGGCTACACCTTC.